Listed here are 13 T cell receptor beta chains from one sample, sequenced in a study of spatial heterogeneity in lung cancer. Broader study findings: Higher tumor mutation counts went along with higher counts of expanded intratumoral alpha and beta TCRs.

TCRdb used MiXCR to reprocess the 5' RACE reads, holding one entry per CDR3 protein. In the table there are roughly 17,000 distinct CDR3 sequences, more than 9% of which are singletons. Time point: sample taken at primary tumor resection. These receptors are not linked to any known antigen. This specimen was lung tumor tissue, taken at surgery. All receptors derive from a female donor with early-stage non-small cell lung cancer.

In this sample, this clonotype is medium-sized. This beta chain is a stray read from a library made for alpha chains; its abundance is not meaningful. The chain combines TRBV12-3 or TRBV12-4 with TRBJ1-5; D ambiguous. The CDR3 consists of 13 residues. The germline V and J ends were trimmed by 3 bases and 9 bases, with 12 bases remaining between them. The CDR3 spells CASSFGQLGPQHF. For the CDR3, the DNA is TGTGCCAGCAGTTTTGGCCAACTCGGGCCCCAGCATTTT.

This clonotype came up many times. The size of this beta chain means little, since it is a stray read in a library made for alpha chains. CDR3 region: CAISPLLDSSGNTIYF. Written as DNA, the CDR3 is TGTGCCATCAGTCCCCTCCTAGACAGCTCTGGAAACACCATATATTTT. The chain links TRBV10-3 to TRBJ1-3, with a weak D call TRBD1 (5 bases). Germline CDR1 and CDR2: ENHRY and SYGVKD. The CDR3 is made up of 16 amino acids. Trimming stripped 5 bases from V and 0 bases from J, with 14 bases between.

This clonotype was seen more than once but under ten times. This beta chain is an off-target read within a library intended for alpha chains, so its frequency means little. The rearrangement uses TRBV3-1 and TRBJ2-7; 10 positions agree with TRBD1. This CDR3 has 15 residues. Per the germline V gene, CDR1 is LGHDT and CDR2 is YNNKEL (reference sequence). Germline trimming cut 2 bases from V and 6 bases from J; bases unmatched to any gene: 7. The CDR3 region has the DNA TGTGCCAGCAGCCAAAGGGGACAGGGGTCAGGCGAGCAGTACTTC. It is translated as CASSQRGQGSGEQYF.

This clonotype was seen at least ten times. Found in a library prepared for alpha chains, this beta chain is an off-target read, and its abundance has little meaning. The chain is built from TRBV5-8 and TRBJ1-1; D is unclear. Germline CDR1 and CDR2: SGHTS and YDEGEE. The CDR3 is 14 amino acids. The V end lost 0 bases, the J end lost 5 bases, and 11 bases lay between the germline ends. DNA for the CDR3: TGTGCCAGCAGCTTGGGGGTAAGGACGACTGAAGCTTTCTTT. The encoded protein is CASSLGVRTTEAFF.

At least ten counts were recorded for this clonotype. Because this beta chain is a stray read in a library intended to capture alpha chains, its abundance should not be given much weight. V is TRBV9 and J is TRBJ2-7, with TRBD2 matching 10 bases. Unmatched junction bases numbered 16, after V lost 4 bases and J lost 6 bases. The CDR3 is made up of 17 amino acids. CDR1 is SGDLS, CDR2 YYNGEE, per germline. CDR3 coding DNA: TGTGCCAGCAGCCCCGACATCCTTAGCGGGGGGAGGAGCGAGCAGTACTTC. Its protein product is CASSPDILSGGRSEQYF.

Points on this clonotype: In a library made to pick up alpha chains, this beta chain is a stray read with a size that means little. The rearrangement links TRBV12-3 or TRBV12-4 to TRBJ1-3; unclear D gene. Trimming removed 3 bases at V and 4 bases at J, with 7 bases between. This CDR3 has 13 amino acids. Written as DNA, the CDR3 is TGTGCCAGCAGTTTCGCGGGGGGAAACACCATATATTTT. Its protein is CASSFAGGNTIYF.

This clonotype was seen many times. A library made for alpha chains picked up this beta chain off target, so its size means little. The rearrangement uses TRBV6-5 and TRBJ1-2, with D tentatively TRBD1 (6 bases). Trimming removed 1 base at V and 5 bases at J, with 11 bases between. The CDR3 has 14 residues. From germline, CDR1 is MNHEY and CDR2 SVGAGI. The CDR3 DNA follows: TGTGCCAGCAGTTACTTTTCTACAGGGTATGGCTACACCTTC. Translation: CASSYFSTGYGYTF.

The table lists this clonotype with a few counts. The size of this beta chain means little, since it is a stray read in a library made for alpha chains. In DNA form, the CDR3 reads TGCGCCAGCAGCTCTCAAAACCCGAGGACAGGTTGGGCCCTGACCCAGTACTTC. It encodes CASSSQNPRTGWALTQYF. The V gene is TRBV5-1, the J gene TRBJ2-5, with 7 bases fitting TRBD1. Germline V CDR1 and CDR2: SGHRS, YFSETQ. V gave up 3 bases and J gave up 7 bases; unmatched junction bases: 21. The CDR3 totals 18 residues.

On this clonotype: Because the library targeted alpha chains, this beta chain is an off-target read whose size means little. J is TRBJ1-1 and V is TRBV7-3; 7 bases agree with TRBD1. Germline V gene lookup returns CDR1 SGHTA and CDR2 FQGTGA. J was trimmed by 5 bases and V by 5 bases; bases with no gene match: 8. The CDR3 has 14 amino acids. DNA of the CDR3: TGTGCCAGCAGCCGGCAGGGGGGAGTTACTGAAGCTTTCTTT. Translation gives CASSRQGGVTEAFF. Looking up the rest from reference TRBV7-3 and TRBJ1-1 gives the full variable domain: GAGVSQTPSNKVTEKGKYVELRCDPISGHTALYWYRQSLGQGPEFLIYFQGTGAADDSGLPNDRFFAVRPEGSVSTLKIQRTERGDSAVYLCASSRQGGVTEAFFGQGTRLTVV.

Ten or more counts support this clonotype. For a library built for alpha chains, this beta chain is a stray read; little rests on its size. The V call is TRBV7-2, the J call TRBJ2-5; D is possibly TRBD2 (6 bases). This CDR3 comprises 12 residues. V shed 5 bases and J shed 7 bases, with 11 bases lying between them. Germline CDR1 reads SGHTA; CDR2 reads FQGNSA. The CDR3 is CASSAYGGTQYF. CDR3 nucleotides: TGTGCCAGCAGCGCGTACGGGGGGACCCAGTACTTC.

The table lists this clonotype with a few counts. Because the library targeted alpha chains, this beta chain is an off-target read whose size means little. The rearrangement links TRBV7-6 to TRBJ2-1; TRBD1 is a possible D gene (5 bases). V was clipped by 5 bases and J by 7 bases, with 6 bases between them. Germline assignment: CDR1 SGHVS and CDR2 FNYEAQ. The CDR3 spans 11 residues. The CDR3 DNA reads TGTGCCAGCAGCGGGGCAAATGAGCAGTTCTTC. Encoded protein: CASSGANEQFF. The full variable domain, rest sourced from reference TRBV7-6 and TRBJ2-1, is GAGVSQSPRYKVTKRGQDVALRCDPISGHVSLYWYRQALGQGPEFLTYFNYEAQQDKSGLPNDRFSAERPEGSISTLTIQRTEQRDSAMYRCASSGANEQFFGPGTRLTVL.

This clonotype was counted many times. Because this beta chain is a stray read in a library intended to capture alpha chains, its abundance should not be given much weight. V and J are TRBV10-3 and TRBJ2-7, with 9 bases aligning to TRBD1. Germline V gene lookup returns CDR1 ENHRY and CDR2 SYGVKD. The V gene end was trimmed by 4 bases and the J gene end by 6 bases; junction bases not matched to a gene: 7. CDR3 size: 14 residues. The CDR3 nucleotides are TGTGCCATCAGTGGCGGGACAGGGTTTGGCGAGCAGTACTTC. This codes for CAISGGTGFGEQYF.

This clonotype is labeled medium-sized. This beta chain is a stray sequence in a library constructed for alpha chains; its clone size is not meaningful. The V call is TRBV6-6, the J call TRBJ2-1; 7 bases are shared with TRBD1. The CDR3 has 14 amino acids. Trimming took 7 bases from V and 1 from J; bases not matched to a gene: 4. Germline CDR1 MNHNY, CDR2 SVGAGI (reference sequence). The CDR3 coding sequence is TGTGCCAGCACTCCGGGACAGTCCTACAATGAGCAGTTCTTC. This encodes CASTPGQSYNEQFF.